This record covers a single T cell receptor beta chain. Treatment in this sample: 15 to 20 received Ad26.COV2.S at low or high dose, single or two shots; roughly five received placebo; per-sample allocation not given. Collection of samples fell on day 63 after the first vaccine or placebo injection. The assay was immunoSEQ multiplex PCR, and TCRdb's table has in-frame clones only and misses some. The repertoire has about 400,000 clones, about nine tenths of them found once; the top ten carry under 2%. The sample comes from a study of Ad26.COV2.S vaccination and SARS-CoV-2 variants. Background on the study: This donor came from the COV1001 trial of Ad26.COV2.S. Ad26.COV2.S was injected intramuscularly once or twice, 56 days apart.

Trimming cost V 5 bases and J 0 bases, with 11 bases left between them. The CDR3 consists of 14 residues. In germline, CDR1 is SGHVS, CDR2 FNYEAQ. The rearrangement uses TRBV7-6 and TRBJ2-7; D is perhaps TRBD1 (6 bases). Specimen: peripheral blood, collected in a trial of Ad26.COV2.S vaccine versus placebo. This receptor was obtained from a person between 18 and 65 years old who received the Ad26.COV2.S COVID-19 vaccine or a placebo. The CDR3 nucleotides are TGTGCCAGCAGCGTTGACAGGAGCTCCTACGAGCAGTACTTC. Its protein product is CASSVDRSSYEQYF. The variable domain in full, completed from reference TRBV7-6 and TRBJ2-7, reads GAGVSQSPRYKVTKRGQDVALRCDPISGHVSLYWYRQALGQGPEFLTYFNYEAQQDKSGLPNDRFSAERPEGSISTLTIQRTEQRDSAMYRCASSVDRSSYEQYFGPGTRLTVT.